This T cell receptor beta chain originates from a study of neoadjuvant nivolumab and ipilimumab in lung cancer. Study at large: The combination arm added day-1 ipilimumab 1 mg/kg to nivolumab 3 mg/kg on days 1, 15, 29. Overall study findings and caveats: Only two of four nivolumab-treated tumors gained richness and clonality by surgery. Only a single major-pathologic-response sample was available for clonality analysis.

This clone has just one count. Its antigen is not known. Libraries were prepared by immunoSEQ multiplex PCR; TCRdb keeps only in-frame clonotypes and omits some of them. The data hold 40,000 to 55,000 clones, with around 89% observed a single time. The CDR3 has 13 amino acids. Germline V gene data show CDR1 as SGHTA and CDR2 as FQGNSA. V gave up 5 bases and J gave up 5 bases, with 12 bases separating them. Sequenced here: blood, sampled before neoadjuvant nivolumab, alone or with ipilimumab. The sequence derives from an adult with non-small cell lung cancer. Some clones in this sample may be carry-over from other donors' samples. The rearrangement joins TRBV7-2 to TRBJ1-1; D might be TRBD1 (5 bases). CDR3 residues: CASSPSRVTEAFF. The CDR3 DNA reads as TGTGCCAGCAGCCCTAGCAGGGTAACTGAAGCTTTCTTT. Using reference TRBV7-2 and TRBJ1-1 for the parts outside the CDR3, the full variable domain is GAGVSQSPSNKVTEKGKDVELRCDPISGHTALYWYRQSLGQGLEFLIYFQGNSAPDKSGLPSDRFSAERTGGSVSTLTIQRTQQEDSAVYLCASSPSRVTEAFFGQGTRLTVV.